These T cell receptor beta chains were read from a single sample in a study of Graves' ophthalmopathy and Graves' hyperthyroidism. TCRdb processed the multiplex PCR reads anew with MiXCR; each CDR3 protein has one entry. The sample consists of about 390,000 distinct CDR3 sequences, approximately 18% of them appearing once. The sequenced sample was peripheral blood. These receptors all come from an adult woman with stable Graves' hyperthyroidism. CDR3s include the opening cysteine and the closing phenylalanine or tryptophan. Fields, in order: V gene, J gene, CDR3 length, D gene, clone size, CDR3 protein, CDR3 DNA. The D gene is left open where the match is weak. Where a row states a size, it is once, few, many or the class of an expanded clone; other rows omit it.

V gene: TRBV6-2/TRBV6-3
J gene: TRBJ2-7
CDR3 length: 14
D gene: .
clone size: .
CDR3 protein: CASSNGPAPYEQYF
CDR3 DNA: TGTGCCAGCAGCAACGGACCAGCCCCTTACGAGCAGTACTTC

V gene: TRBV7-2
J gene: TRBJ1-5
CDR3 length: 12
D gene: .
clone size: many
CDR3 protein: CASSRQNQPQHF
CDR3 DNA: TGTGCCAGCAGCCGACAGAATCAGCCCCAGCATTTT

V gene: TRBV6-1
J gene: TRBJ1-1
CDR3 length: 13
D gene: .
clone size: many
CDR3 protein: CASSEVSGTEAFF
CDR3 DNA: TGTGCCAGCAGTGAAGTCAGTGGCACTGAAGCTTTCTTT

V gene: TRBV7-2
J gene: TRBJ1-3
CDR3 length: 15
D gene: TRBD1
clone size: .
CDR3 protein: CASSSWTGGGNTIYF
CDR3 DNA: TGTGCCAGCAGCTCCTGGACAGGGGGAGGAAACACCATATATTTT

V gene: TRBV6-1
J gene: TRBJ2-7
CDR3 length: 15
D gene: .
clone size: many
CDR3 protein: CASSEGQGTSYEQYF
CDR3 DNA: TGTGCCAGCAGTGAAGGGCAGGGAACATCCTACGAGCAGTACTTC

V gene: TRBV6-1
J gene: TRBJ1-1
CDR3 length: 14
D gene: .
clone size: many
CDR3 protein: CASSEGWENTEAFF
CDR3 DNA: TGTGCCAGCAGTGAAGGTTGGGAGAACACTGAAGCTTTCTTT

V gene: TRBV6-4
J gene: TRBJ1-1
CDR3 length: 17
D gene: .
clone size: many
CDR3 protein: CASSPRERIQGDTEAFF
CDR3 DNA: TGTGCCAGCAGCCCGAGAGAGAGAATTCAGGGTGACACTGAAGCTTTCTTT

V gene: TRBV6-8
J gene: TRBJ1-2
CDR3 length: 15
D gene: .
clone size: .
CDR3 protein: CASSSIRGGHYGYTF
CDR3 DNA: TGTGCCAGCAGTTCCATCCGGGGAGGGCACTATGGCTACACCTTC

V gene: TRBV28
J gene: TRBJ1-1
CDR3 length: 13
D gene: .
clone size: many
CDR3 protein: CASITDSNTEAFF
CDR3 DNA: TGTGCCAGCATCACCGACAGCAACACTGAAGCTTTCTTT

V gene: TRBV11-2
J gene: TRBJ2-7
CDR3 length: 14
D gene: .
clone size: .
CDR3 protein: CASSLSGELRVQYF
CDR3 DNA: TGTGCCAGCAGCTTGTCGGGTGAACTACGAGTGCAGTACTTC

V gene: TRBV27
J gene: TRBJ2-7
CDR3 length: 16
D gene: TRBD1
clone size: once
CDR3 protein: CASRSYRDRGSYEQYF
CDR3 DNA: TGTGCCAGCAGATCTTACCGGGACAGGGGTTCCTACGAGCAGTACTTC

V gene: TRBV3-1
J gene: TRBJ1-2
CDR3 length: 13
D gene: .
clone size: few
CDR3 protein: CASSPTRGGGYTF
CDR3 DNA: TGTGCCAGCAGCCCCACCCGGGGGGGCGGCTACACCTTC

V gene: TRBV6-1
J gene: TRBJ1-2
CDR3 length: 13
D gene: .
clone size: .
CDR3 protein: CASSRDFFDGYTF
CDR3 DNA: TGTGCCAGCAGCAGGGATTTCTTCGACGGCTACACCTTC

V gene: TRBV27
J gene: TRBJ1-1
CDR3 length: 13
D gene: .
clone size: many
CDR3 protein: CASSSVQGSEAFF
CDR3 DNA: TGTGCCAGCAGCTCCGTTCAGGGAAGTGAAGCTTTCTTT

V gene: TRBV27
J gene: TRBJ2-5
CDR3 length: 11
D gene: .
clone size: many
CDR3 protein: CASSSHGGQYF
CDR3 DNA: TGTGCCAGCAGTTCCCACGGCGGCCAGTACTTC

V gene: TRBV19
J gene: TRBJ1-2
CDR3 length: 16
D gene: TRBD1
clone size: many
CDR3 protein: CASSVPPGQGAAGYTF
CDR3 DNA: TGTGCCAGTAGTGTACCTCCGGGACAGGGGGCCGCTGGCTACACCTTC

V gene: TRBV4-2
J gene: TRBJ2-5
CDR3 length: 14
D gene: .
clone size: many
CDR3 protein: CASSPVEYQETQYF
CDR3 DNA: TGTGCCAGCAGCCCAGTAGAGTACCAAGAGACCCAGTACTTC

V gene: TRBV11-1
J gene: TRBJ2-7
CDR3 length: 16
D gene: TRBD1
clone size: many
CDR3 protein: CASSLWGGQASYEQYF
CDR3 DNA: TGTGCCAGCAGCTTATGGGGTGGACAGGCCTCCTACGAGCAGTACTTC

V gene: TRBV6-1
J gene: TRBJ1-1
CDR3 length: 13
D gene: .
clone size: many
CDR3 protein: CASSELRGTEAFF
CDR3 DNA: TGTGCCAGCAGTGAACTCAGGGGCACTGAAGCTTTCTTT

V gene: TRBV5-1
J gene: TRBJ2-7
CDR3 length: 15
D gene: TRBD2
clone size: many
CDR3 protein: CASSPSAGVSYEQYF
CDR3 DNA: TGCGCCAGCAGCCCATCAGCGGGGGTTTCCTACGAGCAGTACTTC

V gene: TRBV5-1
J gene: TRBJ2-2
CDR3 length: 17
D gene: TRBD2
clone size: few
CDR3 protein: CASSDQLLAGGSGELFF
CDR3 DNA: TGCGCCAGCAGCGATCAGCTACTAGCGGGAGGTTCCGGGGAGCTGTTTTTT

V gene: TRBV7-2
J gene: TRBJ2-7
CDR3 length: 10
D gene: .
clone size: many
CDR3 protein: CASGGSEQYF
CDR3 DNA: TGTGCCAGCGGTGGGTCCGAGCAGTACTTC

V gene: TRBV5-1
J gene: TRBJ2-4
CDR3 length: 16
D gene: .
clone size: .
CDR3 protein: CASSVGQPIAKNIKYF
CDR3 DNA: TGCGCCAGCAGCGTAGGACAGCCGATAGCCAAAAACATTAAGTACTTC

V gene: TRBV30
J gene: TRBJ1-5
CDR3 length: 13
D gene: .
clone size: many
CDR3 protein: CAWSVGEVQPQHF
CDR3 DNA: TGTGCCTGGAGTGTAGGTGAGGTTCAGCCCCAGCATTTT

V gene: TRBV27
J gene: TRBJ2-7
CDR3 length: 13
D gene: TRBD1
clone size: .
CDR3 protein: CASSPTGRYEQYF
CDR3 DNA: TGTGCCAGCAGTCCGACAGGGCGGTACGAGCAGTACTTC

V gene: TRBV28
J gene: TRBJ1-6
CDR3 length: 14
D gene: .
clone size: many
CDR3 protein: CASYLGRINSPLHF
CDR3 DNA: TGTGCCAGTTACCTCGGACGGATAAATTCACCCCTCCACTTT

V gene: TRBV6-1
J gene: TRBJ1-2
CDR3 length: 15
D gene: TRBD1
clone size: once
CDR3 protein: CASGLQGGANYGYTF
CDR3 DNA: TGTGCCAGTGGGTTACAGGGGGGTGCTAACTATGGCTACACCTTC

V gene: TRBV6-1
J gene: TRBJ2-7
CDR3 length: 15
D gene: .
clone size: few
CDR3 protein: CASSVLDQNSYEQYF
CDR3 DNA: TGTGCCAGCAGTGTTTTAGACCAAAACTCCTACGAGCAGTACTTC

V gene: TRBV20-1
J gene: TRBJ2-7
CDR3 length: 13
D gene: .
clone size: many
CDR3 protein: CSATSAEDYEQYF
CDR3 DNA: TGCAGTGCTACGTCCGCGGAGGACTACGAGCAGTACTTC